A selection of T cell receptor beta chains follows, all from one sample in a study of control samples from healthy donors and cancer patients. TCRdb keeps only in-frame clones here, not all; method: immunoSEQ multiplex PCR. The profile shows about 250,000 clones, around 80% of them singletons. Specimen: PBMCs. These receptors were taken from a woman aged 60-75 years with lung cancer. Each CDR3 is given with its conserved first and last residue. D genes are given only for firm matches. Expanded clones get a size class; other rows say once, few or many, or leave the size out.

clone_size: NA
d_call: TRBD1
j_call: TRBJ2-5
v_call: TRBV6-1
cdr3_length: 16
cdr3_nt: TGTGCCAGCAGTGAACGGGCAGGGGGTATCAAAGAGACCCAGTACTTC
cdr3_aa: CASSERAGGIKETQYF

clone_size: many
d_call: NA
j_call: TRBJ2-5
v_call: TRBV5-1
cdr3_length: 14
cdr3_nt: TGCGCCAGCAGCCTCAGGGTGACGGGGAGTGGCCGGTACTTC
cdr3_aa: CASSLRVTGSGRYF

clone_size: NA
d_call: NA
j_call: TRBJ1-4
v_call: TRBV28
cdr3_length: 14
cdr3_nt: TGTGCCAGCAGTTTATGGGGCGTCAATGAAAAACTGTTTTTT
cdr3_aa: CASSLWGVNEKLFF

clone_size: NA
d_call: TRBD1
j_call: TRBJ2-3
v_call: TRBV6-5
cdr3_length: 14
cdr3_nt: TGTGCCAGCTACAGGGGAGATACACAGATAGGGCAGTATTTT
cdr3_aa: CASYRGDTQIGQYF

clone_size: NA
d_call: NA
j_call: TRBJ1-1
v_call: TRBV5-6
cdr3_length: 14
cdr3_nt: TGTGCCAGCAGCGATTCGAGGGTGAACACTGAAGCTTTCTTT
cdr3_aa: CASSDSRVNTEAFF

clone_size: few
d_call: TRBD1
j_call: TRBJ2-7
v_call: TRBV28
cdr3_length: 15
cdr3_nt: TGTGCCAGCAGTCGGGACAGGACCCCTAACTACGAGCAGTACTTC
cdr3_aa: CASSRDRTPNYEQYF

clone_size: once
d_call: NA
j_call: TRBJ1-2
v_call: TRBV5-6
cdr3_length: 12
cdr3_nt: TGTGCCAGCAGCTCAACCGAATATGGCTACACCTTC
cdr3_aa: CASSSTEYGYTF

clone_size: NA
d_call: NA
j_call: TRBJ2-7
v_call: TRBV6-6
cdr3_length: 14
cdr3_nt: TGTGCCAGCAGCGATACAGGTACCCTAAACGAGCAGTACTTC
cdr3_aa: CASSDTGTLNEQYF

clone_size: NA
d_call: TRBD1
j_call: TRBJ1-1
v_call: TRBV5-6
cdr3_length: 14
cdr3_nt: TGTGCCAGCAGCTTCGACAGGGGGTTGACTGAAGCTTTCTTT
cdr3_aa: CASSFDRGLTEAFF

clone_size: once
d_call: TRBD2
j_call: TRBJ2-5
v_call: TRBV29-1
cdr3_length: 13
cdr3_nt: TGCAGCGTTGAGCGGGGGGAAGGAGAGACCCAGTACTTC
cdr3_aa: CSVERGEGETQYF

clone_size: once
d_call: NA
j_call: TRBJ2-2
v_call: TRBV6-6
cdr3_length: 15
cdr3_nt: TGTGCCAGCAACGTTGGGGGACGGGACACCGGGGAGCTGTTTTTT
cdr3_aa: CASNVGGRDTGELFF

clone_size: NA
d_call: NA
j_call: TRBJ1-1
v_call: TRBV12-3/TRBV12-4
cdr3_length: 12
cdr3_nt: TGTGCCAGCAGCCCCTACCGCACTGAAGCTTTCTTT
cdr3_aa: CASSPYRTEAFF

clone_size: NA
d_call: TRBD2
j_call: TRBJ2-3
v_call: TRBV10-3
cdr3_length: 20
cdr3_nt: TGTGCCATCAGGCCTGGACTAGCGGGAGGACGGCATACTAGCACAGATACGCAGTATTTT
cdr3_aa: CAIRPGLAGGRHTSTDTQYF

clone_size: NA
d_call: NA
j_call: TRBJ2-5
v_call: TRBV10-2
cdr3_length: 14
cdr3_nt: TGCGCCAGCAGTGAGGTCGGGGGCGGCGAGACCCAGTACTTC
cdr3_aa: CASSEVGGGETQYF

clone_size: NA
d_call: TRBD1
j_call: TRBJ1-2
v_call: TRBV5-1
cdr3_length: 15
cdr3_nt: TGCGCCAGCAGCTTGGCGGGACAGGGGTTTTATGGCTACACCTTC
cdr3_aa: CASSLAGQGFYGYTF

clone_size: NA
d_call: TRBD1
j_call: TRBJ1-2
v_call: TRBV7-6
cdr3_length: 16
cdr3_nt: TGTGCCAGCAGCCGCATGAATAGACAGGGCTCCTCTGGCTACACCTTC
cdr3_aa: CASSRMNRQGSSGYTF

clone_size: once
d_call: NA
j_call: TRBJ2-5
v_call: TRBV29-1
cdr3_length: 11
cdr3_nt: TGCAGCGTCTTAAGGAGAGAGACCCAGTACTTC
cdr3_aa: CSVLRRETQYF

clone_size: NA
d_call: NA
j_call: TRBJ1-6
v_call: TRBV27
cdr3_length: 15
cdr3_nt: TGTGCCAGCAGCCTAGGATTTGATTATAATTCACCCCTCCACTTT
cdr3_aa: CASSLGFDYNSPLHF

clone_size: NA
d_call: NA
j_call: TRBJ2-2
v_call: TRBV27
cdr3_length: 14
cdr3_nt: TGTGCCAGCAGAGACTCGCGCAACACCGGGGAGCTGTTTTTT
cdr3_aa: CASRDSRNTGELFF

clone_size: NA
d_call: NA
j_call: TRBJ2-3
v_call: TRBV6-1
cdr3_length: 14
cdr3_nt: TGTGCCAGCAGTGATCGGGGCCGGGTAGATACGCAGTATTTT
cdr3_aa: CASSDRGRVDTQYF

clone_size: NA
d_call: NA
j_call: TRBJ2-7
v_call: TRBV6-2/TRBV6-3
cdr3_length: 16
cdr3_nt: TGTGCCAGCAGTTATGCCCCGACAGGAGGGACCTACGAGCAGTACTTC
cdr3_aa: CASSYAPTGGTYEQYF

clone_size: NA
d_call: TRBD1
j_call: TRBJ1-4
v_call: TRBV2
cdr3_length: 15
cdr3_nt: TGTGCCAGCAAAGACAGGGAAGCAACTAATGAAAAACTGTTTTTT
cdr3_aa: CASKDREATNEKLFF

clone_size: NA
d_call: NA
j_call: TRBJ1-1
v_call: TRBV5-1
cdr3_length: 14
cdr3_nt: TGCGCCAGCAGCTTACAGGGCACGAACACTGAAGCTTTCTTT
cdr3_aa: CASSLQGTNTEAFF

clone_size: NA
d_call: NA
j_call: TRBJ1-4
v_call: TRBV6-1
cdr3_length: 15
cdr3_nt: TGTGCCAGCAGTGAAAAACCATCAACTAATGAAAAACTGTTTTTT
cdr3_aa: CASSEKPSTNEKLFF

clone_size: NA
d_call: TRBD1
j_call: TRBJ1-1
v_call: TRBV6-5
cdr3_length: 11
cdr3_nt: TGTGCCAGCAACCAGGGGGATGAAGCTTTCTTT
cdr3_aa: CASNQGDEAFF

clone_size: NA
d_call: NA
j_call: TRBJ1-5
v_call: TRBV5-8
cdr3_length: 14
cdr3_nt: TGTGCCAGCAGCTTGGGATATAGCAATCAGCCCCAGCATTTT
cdr3_aa: CASSLGYSNQPQHF

clone_size: NA
d_call: NA
j_call: TRBJ1-2
v_call: TRBV4-1
cdr3_length: 13
cdr3_nt: TGCGCCAGCAGCCAAGGAGACAGCTATGGCTACACCTTC
cdr3_aa: CASSQGDSYGYTF

clone_size: NA
d_call: NA
j_call: TRBJ2-1
v_call: TRBV2
cdr3_length: 13
cdr3_nt: TGTGCCAGCAGTAGCGAGCAGGTCAATGAGCAGTTCTTC
cdr3_aa: CASSSEQVNEQFF

clone_size: NA
d_call: TRBD1
j_call: TRBJ1-5
v_call: TRBV6-5
cdr3_length: 15
cdr3_nt: TGTGCCAGCAGCGAGACAGGGGCTAGCAATCAGCCCCAGCATTTT
cdr3_aa: CASSETGASNQPQHF

clone_size: NA
d_call: TRBD2
j_call: TRBJ2-7
v_call: TRBV6-5
cdr3_length: 15
cdr3_nt: TGTGCCAGCAGCCCCGTAGCGGGAAGCTCCTACGAGCAGTACTTC
cdr3_aa: CASSPVAGSSYEQYF

clone_size: NA
d_call: NA
j_call: TRBJ1-4
v_call: TRBV10-1
cdr3_length: 13
cdr3_nt: TGCGCCAGCAGTGAGTCCCACGGAGCACAACTGTTTTTT
cdr3_aa: CASSESHGAQLFF

clone_size: NA
d_call: NA
j_call: TRBJ2-3
v_call: TRBV19
cdr3_length: 13
cdr3_nt: TGTGCCACCTCAGTGGCGGGCACAGATACGCAGTATTTT
cdr3_aa: CATSVAGTDTQYF

clone_size: NA
d_call: NA
j_call: TRBJ2-1
v_call: TRBV24-1
cdr3_length: 18
cdr3_nt: TGTGCCACCAGTGATTCAGCCTCGGGGTACGGGGGATACAATGAGCAGTTCTTC
cdr3_aa: CATSDSASGYGGYNEQFF

clone_size: NA
d_call: TRBD2
j_call: TRBJ2-5
v_call: TRBV18
cdr3_length: 15
cdr3_nt: TGTGCCAGCTCCCCGGGGAGGGGCTCCCAAGAGACCCAGTACTTC
cdr3_aa: CASSPGRGSQETQYF

clone_size: few
d_call: NA
j_call: TRBJ2-1
v_call: TRBV7-9
cdr3_length: 16
cdr3_nt: TGTGCCAGCAGCTTCCACAGGGCTAGCGGACACAATGAGCAGTTCTTC
cdr3_aa: CASSFHRASGHNEQFF

clone_size: few
d_call: NA
j_call: TRBJ1-6
v_call: TRBV14
cdr3_length: 14
cdr3_nt: TGTGCCAGCAGCCAAAGCCAGGGATATTCACCCCTCCACTTT
cdr3_aa: CASSQSQGYSPLHF

clone_size: NA
d_call: NA
j_call: TRBJ1-2
v_call: TRBV2
cdr3_length: 12
cdr3_nt: TGTGCCAGCAGTGAATCGGGGTATGGCTACACCTTC
cdr3_aa: CASSESGYGYTF

clone_size: NA
d_call: NA
j_call: TRBJ1-2
v_call: TRBV18
cdr3_length: 13
cdr3_nt: TGTGCCAGCTCACCACTGAACGAGGAGGGGTACACCTTC
cdr3_aa: CASSPLNEEGYTF

clone_size: NA
d_call: TRBD1
j_call: TRBJ1-2
v_call: TRBV5-1
cdr3_length: 12
cdr3_nt: TGCGCCAGCAGCACTGGACAGGGCGGCTACACCTTC
cdr3_aa: CASSTGQGGYTF

clone_size: NA
d_call: TRBD1
j_call: TRBJ1-1
v_call: TRBV5-1
cdr3_length: 14
cdr3_nt: TGCGCCAGCAGCCCACAGGGGTATGACACTGAAGCTTTCTTT
cdr3_aa: CASSPQGYDTEAFF

clone_size: NA
d_call: NA
j_call: TRBJ2-7
v_call: TRBV4-2
cdr3_length: 13
cdr3_nt: TGTGCCAGCAGCCAAGCCGGAGGGCCCGAGCAGTACTTC
cdr3_aa: CASSQAGGPEQYF

clone_size: NA
d_call: NA
j_call: TRBJ1-2
v_call: TRBV7-2
cdr3_length: 13
cdr3_nt: TGTGCCAGCAGCTTGGGAGGGGCCTATGGCTACACCTTC
cdr3_aa: CASSLGGAYGYTF

clone_size: NA
d_call: NA
j_call: TRBJ1-1
v_call: TRBV2
cdr3_length: 14
cdr3_nt: TGTGCCAGCAGTCGGACAGAGATGAACACTGAAGCTTTCTTT
cdr3_aa: CASSRTEMNTEAFF

clone_size: NA
d_call: TRBD1
j_call: TRBJ1-2
v_call: TRBV30
cdr3_length: 15
cdr3_nt: TGTGCCTGGAGTGGCCGGACAGGGGGTAACTATGGCTACACCTTC
cdr3_aa: CAWSGRTGGNYGYTF

clone_size: once
d_call: NA
j_call: TRBJ1-3
v_call: TRBV9
cdr3_length: 17
cdr3_nt: TGTGCCAGCAGCGTAGGGTGGGGGGACCTCTCTGGAAACACCATATATTTT
cdr3_aa: CASSVGWGDLSGNTIYF

clone_size: many
d_call: TRBD2
j_call: TRBJ2-2
v_call: TRBV27
cdr3_length: 16
cdr3_nt: TGTGCCAGCAGTTCCTCCTTGGTAGCGGGAGCCGGGGAGCTGTTTTTT
cdr3_aa: CASSSSLVAGAGELFF

clone_size: NA
d_call: NA
j_call: TRBJ2-5
v_call: TRBV5-1
cdr3_length: 16
cdr3_nt: TGCGCCAGCAGCTTGGGACGAGATGCCGGCGGGGAGACCCAGTACTTC
cdr3_aa: CASSLGRDAGGETQYF

clone_size: NA
d_call: TRBD1
j_call: TRBJ2-5
v_call: TRBV11-2
cdr3_length: 15
cdr3_nt: TGTGCCAGCAGCTTAGGGCGACAGGGTCAAGAGACCCAGTACTTC
cdr3_aa: CASSLGRQGQETQYF